This is a list of T cell receptor beta chains from one sample in a study of PD-1 blockade in classical Hodgkin lymphoma. The assay was immunoSEQ multiplex PCR, and TCRdb's table has in-frame clones only and misses some. The profile shows 41,000 or so clones, 55% to 70% of them singletons. Sequenced here: peripheral blood mononuclear cells (PBMCs), sampled before the fourth cycle of nivolumab. The receptors come from a human donor with classical Hodgkin lymphoma. Both conserved end residues are trimmed from each CDR3.

V	J	CDR3
TRBV5-4	TRBJ1-4	ASRGDRETNEKLF
TRBV2	TRBJ2-1	ASSGWGGNEQF
TRBV14	TRBJ2-2	ASSHTEGPGELF
TRBV6-1	TRBJ2-7	ASRWTVGGEQY
TRBV7-2	TRBJ2-3	ASSFSGDITDTQY
TRBV5-5	TRBJ2-1	ASKRSGGAYNEQF
TRBV11-2	TRBJ2-5	ASSLSSGAGETQY
TRBV9	TRBJ1-6	ASSVAGTENSPLH
TRBV19	TRBJ1-6	ASNRQSAFSPLH
TRBV18	TRBJ2-2	ASSPITREMGNTGELF
TRBV7-2	TRBJ1-1	ASSLGEGSGEAF
TRBV4-2	TRBJ2-7	ASSHEPQGADEQY
TRBV19	TRBJ1-2	ASSFLTGVRYGYT
TRBV28	TRBJ1-2	ASRKGIYGYT
TRBV5-1	TRBJ2-7	ASSPGQGAYEQY
TRBV30	TRBJ2-5	AWNRGGQETQY
TRBV7-3	TRBJ2-3	ASSVQTGGTDTQY
TRBV5-1	TRBJ2-5	ASIRGDRGQETQY
TRBV27	TRBJ1-1	ASSPLDRGTEAF
TRBV15	TRBJ2-7	ATSRVSSGGEQY
TRBV12-5	TRBJ2-2	ASGTSGPTGELF
TRBV5-6	TRBJ2-1	ASSLNREYGKQF
TRBV10-3	TRBJ1-5	AISDRTSNQPQH
TRBV5-6	TRBJ2-7	ASKPGQGPYEQY
TRBV11-2	TRBJ1-4	ASSLGNWGEKLF
TRBV11-3	TRBJ2-1	ASSPGQGELNEQF
TRBV21-1	TRBJ2-3	ASSKGTSGECAQTDTQY
TRBV1	TRBJ1-5	TSSQKKNRGGSNQPQH
TRBV6-1	TRBJ1-1	ASSEAPQNTEAF
TRBV19	TRBJ1-1	ASSLEGTEAF
TRBV19	TRBJ2-1	ASSIGLNNEQF
TRBV9	TRBJ2-7	ASSVGGSFSSYEQY
TRBV9	TRBJ2-2	ASSPTSQANTGELF
TRBV19	TRBJ2-3	ASSKTSGADTQY
TRBV13	TRBJ1-1	ASSVSQREGTEAF
TRBV4-1	TRBJ2-3	ASSQTARRLSVDTQY
TRBV6-5	TRBJ2-7	ASSYAVPYEQY
TRBV29-1	TRBJ2-7	SVPGTSGDYEQY
TRBV7-6	TRBJ2-7	ASSPSPDSTYEQY
TRBV30	TRBJ1-6	AWTAGWGYSPLH
TRBV7-8	TRBJ2-7	ASSLGGLAVYEQY
TRBV29-1	TRBJ1-2	SVDGRVHGYT
TRBV6-6	TRBJ1-1	ASGRQGMNTEAF
TRBV27	TRBJ2-5	ASKLISRGGAQETQY